This TCR beta chain was recovered during a study of beta chain features in type 1 diabetes. Reverse transcribing all isolated RNA meant expressed TCRB transcripts were sequenced. Data came from immunoSEQ multiplex PCR; TCRdb stores just in-frame clones and leaves some out. Counted here are 600,000 or so clones, about 14% occurring once; the ten biggest clones make up approximately 0.043%. V was pared by 4 bases and J by 6 bases, with 6 bases of the junction left unmatched. Germline CDR1 and CDR2: SGHRS and YFSETQ. The CDR3 has 14 residues. Concerning this clone itself: Its antigen is unknown. The sample carries other DNA sequences with the same CDR3.

Whole-study results and caveats: PCR might favor shorter templates, equally in patients and controls. Patients' naive, central memory and Treg TCRB repertoires seemed closer to one another than those of healthy donors. Shortening that was moderate but significant affected the TCRB CDR3s of Type 1 diabetes patients in all four CD4+ subsets.

The sample comprised naive CD4+ T cells from blood. The chain uses TRBV5-1 and TRBJ1-5, with 8 bases lining up with TRBD1. The TCR sequence derives from a man between 18 and 29 years old with type 1 diabetes. The CDR3 loop reads CASSPGQGSQPQHF. The CDR3 nucleotides are TGCGCCAGCAGCCCCGGACAGGGTAGTCAGCCCCAGCATTTT.